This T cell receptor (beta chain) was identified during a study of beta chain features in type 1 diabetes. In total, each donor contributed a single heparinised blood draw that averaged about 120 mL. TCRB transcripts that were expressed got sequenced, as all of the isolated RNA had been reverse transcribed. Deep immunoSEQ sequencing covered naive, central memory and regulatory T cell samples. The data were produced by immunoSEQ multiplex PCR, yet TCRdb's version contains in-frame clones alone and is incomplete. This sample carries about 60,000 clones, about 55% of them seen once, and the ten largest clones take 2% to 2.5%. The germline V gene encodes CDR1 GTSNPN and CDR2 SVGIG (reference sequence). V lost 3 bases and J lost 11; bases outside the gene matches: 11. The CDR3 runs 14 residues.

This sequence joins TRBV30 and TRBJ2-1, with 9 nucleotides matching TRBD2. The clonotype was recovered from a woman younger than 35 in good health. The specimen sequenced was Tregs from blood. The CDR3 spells CAWSAGGVVGKQFF. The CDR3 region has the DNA TGTGCCTGGAGCGCGGGAGGGGTGGTCGGAAAGCAGTTCTTC. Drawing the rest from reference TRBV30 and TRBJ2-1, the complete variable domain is SQTIHQWPATLVQPVGSPLSLECTVEGTSNPNLYWYRQAAGRGLQLLFYSVGIGQISSEVPQNLSASRPQDRQFILSSKKLLLSDSGFYLCAWSAGGVVGKQFFGPGTRLTVL.